Below, 22 T cell receptor beta chains from the same sample are listed, as sequenced in a study of blood T cell repertoires in COVID-19. Generated by immunoSEQ multiplex PCR, the TCRdb table keeps only in-frame clones and is missing some. Of over 150,000 clones listed, approximately 85% were seen once; the top ten hold approximately 0.99%. The specimen was peripheral blood. These TCRs come from a middle-aged man with acute or convalescent COVID-19.

The chain carries TRBV28 and TRBJ2-3; D not resolved. V was cut by 2 bases and J by 3 bases, with 3 bases left in between. The CDR3 loop spans 12 amino acids. CDR1 is MDHEN and CDR2 is SYDVKM in the germline V gene. CDR3: CASSLITDTQYF. The CDR3 nucleotides are TGTGCCAGCAGTTTAATAACAGATACGCAGTATTTT.

The chain uses TRBV20-1 and TRBJ2-7; maybe TRBD1 (5 bases). Trimming removed 6 bases from V and 9 bases from J, with 15 bases in between. The germline V gene has CDR1 DFQATT and CDR2 SNEGSKA (reference sequence). This CDR3 has 11 amino acids. CDR3 bases: TGCAGTGCAGGGGTTAATACGGGGCAGTACTTC. This translates into CSAGVNTGQYF.

The chain joins TRBV4-3 to TRBJ1-5, with D tentatively TRBD1 (6 bases). Germline V gene data show CDR1 as LGHNA and CDR2 as YSLEER. The CDR3 sequence is 15 residues long. Trimming shortened V by 4 bases and J by 3 bases, and 13 bases separated the two germline ends. The DNA of the CDR3 is TGCGCCAGCAGCCCGGGGCAGGGGACCAATCAGCCCCAGCATTTT. The encoded protein is CASSPGQGTNQPQHF.

The chain couples TRBV3-1 (or the pseudogene TRBV3-2) to TRBJ2-5; 8 bases are shared with TRBD2. V was clipped by 4 bases and J by 4 bases; unmatched bases: 5. The germline CDR1 and CDR2 sequences are LGHDT and YNNKEL (reference sequence). The CDR3 sequence is 14 residues long. In DNA, the CDR3 is TGTGCCAGCAGCCCCCCCGCGGGAGGAGAGACCCAGTACTTC. It yields the protein CASSPPAGGETQYF.

The chain combines TRBV21-1 with TRBJ1-3; the table's D call of TRBD1 was not tested on the DNA. TRBV21-1 is annotated as a pseudogene. The CDR3 consists of 15 residues. The CDR3 nucleotides are TGTGCCAGCAGCGGGCCGGACAGCTCTGGAAACACCATATATTTT. Translation: CASSGPDSSGNTIYF.

The chain carries TRBV5-1 and TRBJ1-2, with D possibly matching TRBD1 (6 bases). The CDR3 length is 12 residues. Per germline, CDR1 SGHRS and CDR2 YFSETQ. V gave up 2 bases and J gave up 8 bases, with 10 bases separating them. CDR3 protein: CASSFDRRGYTF. The CDR3 region has the DNA TGCGCCAGCAGCTTTGACAGGCGAGGCTACACCTTC.

The rearrangement uses TRBV4-1 and TRBJ2-5; TRBD2 matches at 7 bases. The germline gives CDR1 MGHRA, CDR2 YSYEKL. With V trimmed by 2 bases and J by 5 bases, 5 bases remained unmatched. The length of the CDR3 is 14 residues. CDR3 amino acids: CASSQWGEGETQYF. CDR3 nucleotide sequence: TGCGCCAGCAGCCAATGGGGGGAGGGCGAGACCCAGTACTTC.

The chain employs TRBV11-2 and TRBJ1-1; maybe TRBD1 (6 bases). Germline loops: CDR1 SGHAT, CDR2 FQNNGV. V lost 3 bases to trimming and J lost 1 base, with 9 bases between them. The CDR3 consists of 14 residues. DNA for the CDR3: TGTGCCAGCAGCTTGGGAGGGGGGAACACTGAAGCTTTCTTT. Amino acid sequence: CASSLGGGNTEAFF.

The rearrangement uses TRBV30 and TRBJ2-1; 11 bases map to TRBD1. The V gene's germline CDR1 is GTSNPN and CDR2 SVGIG (reference sequence). After removal of 2 bases from V and 4 bases from J, the junction contained 7 bases not matched to a gene. This CDR3 has 16 amino acids. CDR3 DNA sequence: TGTGCCTGGAGTCCTGGGGACAGGGGGAAGTACAATGAGCAGTTCTTC. Protein: CAWSPGDRGKYNEQFF.

The J gene is TRBJ2-1, the V gene TRBV13; unclear D gene. Germline V gene data show CDR1 as PRHDT and CDR2 as FYEKMQ (reference sequence). Trimming removed 1 base at V and 3 bases at J, with 10 bases between. This CDR3 has 15 amino acids. The CDR3 loop is CASSLAPGGYNEQFF. Here the CDR3 DNA reads TGTGCCAGCAGCTTAGCCCCTGGCGGCTACAATGAGCAGTTCTTC. The whole variable domain, filled in from reference TRBV13 and TRBJ2-1, reads AAGVIQSPRHLIKEKRETATLKCYPIPRHDTVYWYQQGPGQDPQFLISFYEKMQSDKGSIPDRFSAQQFSDYHSELNMSSLELGDSALYFCASSLAPGGYNEQFFGPGTRLTVL.

The rearrangement joins TRBV7-3 to TRBJ2-2; D is perhaps TRBD2 (6 bases). This CDR3 is 15 amino acids long. CDR1 and CDR2 from the germline V gene are SGHTA and FQGTGA. V lost 4 bases to trimming and J lost 7 bases, with 16 bases between them. In DNA form, the CDR3 reads TGTGCCAGCAGCTGGGCCGGGGGAATTGGCGGGGAGCTGTTTTTT. Its protein product is CASSWAGGIGGELFF.

V is TRBV7-8 and J is TRBJ2-5; 8 bases fit TRBD2. The CDR3 extends over 13 amino acids. Germline trimming cut 5 bases from V and 4 bases from J; bases unmatched to any gene: 3. Per the germline V gene, CDR1 is SGHVS and CDR2 is FQNEAQ. For the CDR3, the DNA is TGTGCCAGCAGCCGGACTAGCATAGAGACCCAGTACTTC. Translated, it gives CASSRTSIETQYF.

CDR3 amino acids: CASSHQQGISYNSPLHF. In DNA form, the CDR3 reads TGTGCCAGCAGCCATCAACAGGGAATCTCCTATAATTCACCCCTCCACTTT. This chain joins TRBV28 and TRBJ1-6; perhaps TRBD1 as D (6 bases). CDR3 length equals 17 residues. V shed 6 bases and J shed 0 bases, with 15 bases lying between them. Germline CDR1 and CDR2: MDHEN and SYDVKM.

The genes are TRBV27 and TRBJ2-7, with 9 bases that match TRBD1. Trimming removed 1 base from V and 4 bases from J; junction bases left unmatched: 5. CDR3 length: 15 amino acids. The germline CDR1 and CDR2 sequences are MNHEY and SMNVEV (reference sequence). CDR3: CASSLFVGQGYEQYF. The CDR3 DNA sequence: TGTGCCAGCAGTTTATTTGTGGGACAGGGTTACGAGCAGTACTTC.

The chain joins TRBV9 to TRBJ1-1; TRBD1 is a possible D gene (5 bases). In germline, CDR1 is SGDLS, CDR2 YYNGEE. The V end was cut by 3 bases, the J end by 4 bases, with 13 bases between. The CDR3 loop spans 14 amino acids. The CDR3 reads CASSASPQGTEAFF. The CDR3 DNA follows: TGTGCCAGCAGCGCATCACCCCAGGGCACTGAAGCTTTCTTT.

This chain links TRBV13 with TRBJ2-7; D remains ambiguous. Germline V lookup: CDR1 PRHDT, CDR2 FYEKMQ (reference sequence). V gave up 4 bases and J gave up 2 bases, with 3 bases separating them. CDR3 length: 11 amino acids. DNA of the CDR3: TGTGCCAGCAGCTCCACCTACGAGCAGTACTTC. Residues: CASSSTYEQYF.

This chain links TRBV28 with TRBJ2-7; 14 nucleotides line up with TRBD2. CDR3 length: 18 amino acids. The germline CDR1 and CDR2 sequences are MDHEN and SYDVKM. With V trimmed by 6 bases and J by 0 bases, 10 bases remained unmatched. The CDR3 sequence is CASSSPGLAGVISYEQYF. In DNA, the CDR3 is TGTGCCAGCAGCTCACCGGGACTAGCGGGGGTGATCTCCTACGAGCAGTACTTC.

This chain joins TRBV2 and TRBJ1-3; possibly TRBD1 for D (6 bases). Looked up from germline, CDR1 is SNHLY and CDR2 is FYNNEI. Trimming took off 2 bases at V and 1 base at J, with 6 bases between the two ends. The CDR3 extends over 14 amino acids. The CDR3 DNA reads as TGTGCCAGCAGTGAACAGGGGTCTGGAAACACCATATATTTT. It is translated as CASSEQGSGNTIYF.

The chain uses TRBV5-1 and TRBJ1-2; D unresolved. Between the trimmed V and J ends, which lost 0 bases and 5 bases, there was a span of 17 bases. Germline V gives CDR1 SGHRS, CDR2 YFSETQ. This CDR3 is built from 16 residues. In DNA, the CDR3 is TGCGCCAGCAGCTTGGCCGGTTGGGCAGCCACTTATGGCTACACCTTC. It specifies CASSLAGWAATYGYTF.

The chain combines TRBV5-4 with TRBJ2-1, with a weak D call TRBD2 (5 bases). Trimming removed 2 bases from V and 8 bases from J, with 11 bases in between. Germline V gene data show CDR1 as SGHNT and CDR2 as YYREEE (reference sequence). The length of the CDR3 is 13 residues. CDR3 sequence (DNA): TGTGCCAGCAGCTTTGCACTCGGGGATGAGCAGTTCTTC. Its protein product is CASSFALGDEQFF.

Worth noting for this clone: The same CDR3 also results from other DNA sequences found in this sample. V usage is TRBV29-1 and J usage is TRBJ2-2; D is perhaps TRBD1 (6 bases). The ends were cut back, 3 bases at V and 4 bases at J, with 9 bases in the middle. This CDR3 contains 13 residues. The germline V gene encodes CDR1 SQVTM and CDR2 ANQGSEA. The chain's CDR3 is CSVDRGITGELFF. CDR3 coding DNA: TGCAGCGTTGACAGGGGCATCACCGGGGAGCTGTTTTTT.

The chain has TRBV5-1 and TRBJ2-7; 7 bases match TRBD2. J lost 2 bases, V lost 1 base, and 6 bases had no gene match. This CDR3 has 15 residues. Looked up from germline, CDR1 is SGHRS and CDR2 is YFSETQ. The CDR3 reads CASSLLSGTPYEQYF. CDR3 nucleotide sequence: TGCGCCAGCAGCTTGTTGAGCGGGACCCCCTACGAGCAGTACTTC.